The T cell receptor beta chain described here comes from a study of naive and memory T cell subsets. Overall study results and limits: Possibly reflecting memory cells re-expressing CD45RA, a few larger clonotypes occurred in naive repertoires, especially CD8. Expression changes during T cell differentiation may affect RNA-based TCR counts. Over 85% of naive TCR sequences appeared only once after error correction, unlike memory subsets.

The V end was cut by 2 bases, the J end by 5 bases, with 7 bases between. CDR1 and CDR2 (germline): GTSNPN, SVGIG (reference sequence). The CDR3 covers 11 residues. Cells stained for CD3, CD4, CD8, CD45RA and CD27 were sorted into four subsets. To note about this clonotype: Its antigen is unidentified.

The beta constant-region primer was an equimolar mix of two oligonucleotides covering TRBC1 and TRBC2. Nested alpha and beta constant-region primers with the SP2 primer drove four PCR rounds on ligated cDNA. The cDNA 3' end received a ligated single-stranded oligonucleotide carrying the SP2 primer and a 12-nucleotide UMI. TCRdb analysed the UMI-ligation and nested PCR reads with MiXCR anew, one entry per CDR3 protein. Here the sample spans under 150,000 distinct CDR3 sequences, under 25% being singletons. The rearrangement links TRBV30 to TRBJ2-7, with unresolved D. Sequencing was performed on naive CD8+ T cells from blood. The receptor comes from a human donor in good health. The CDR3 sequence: CAWSQSHEQYF. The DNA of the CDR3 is TGTGCCTGGAGTCAAAGCCACGAGCAGTACTTC.